What follows are 5 T cell receptor beta chains derived from one specimen sequenced in a study of regulatory T cells in long-lasting Graves disease. Time point meaning: persistent/refractory GD, antithyroid drugs over 5 years with positive TRAb. Generation of the TCR library employed RNA extracted from PBMCs. Investigators prepared the TCR beta libraries by applying iRepertoire HTBI primers and Arm-PCR of CDR3 regions. TCRdb re-called the multiplex PCR reads with MiXCR, one entry per CDR3 protein. The sample records about 470,000 distinct CDR3 sequences, about a fifth being singletons. This sample comprised peripheral blood mononuclear cells (PBMCs), obtained when the disease was refractory, from a patient treated with antithyroid drugs. The receptors were gathered from a female donor with Graves disease.

The chain joins TRBV6-1 to TRBJ1-4; the D gene is possibly TRBD1 (5 bases). This CDR3 spans 11 amino acids. CDR1 and CDR2 from the germline V gene are MNHNS and SASEGT. The V end lost 6 bases, the J end lost 8 bases, and 7 bases lay between the germline ends. The CDR3 reads CASRWGEKLFF. The CDR3 DNA reads TGTGCCAGCAGGTGGGGCGAAAAACTGTTTTTT.

This clonotype showed up many times. The V call is TRBV7-9, the J call TRBJ2-7; D call uncertain. The ends were cut back, 5 bases at V and 0 bases at J, with 8 bases in the middle. CDR1 and CDR2 (germline): SEHNR, FQNEAQ (reference sequence). The CDR3 is 13 amino acids. The CDR3 sequence: CASSKQNSYEQYF. The CDR3 DNA reads TGTGCCAGCAGCAAGCAAAACTCCTACGAGCAGTACTTC.

This clonotype was detected many times. The V and J genes are TRBV30 and TRBJ1-1; no firm D call. CDR1 and CDR2 (germline): GTSNPN, SVGIG (reference sequence). The V and J ends lost 4 bases and 4 bases respectively, with 10 bases between them. The CDR3 consists of 12 residues. CDR3 nucleotide sequence: TGTGCCTGGACCCATCGGACCACTGAAGCTTTCTTT. It translates to CAWTHRTTEAFF.

A few counts support this clonotype. CDR3 region: CASSRQGYYEQYF. The CDR3 nucleotides are TGTGCCAGCAGCCGGCAGGGATATTACGAGCAGTACTTC. The chain recombines TRBV7-9 with TRBJ2-7, with D perhaps TRBD1 (5 bases). The CDR3 is made up of 13 amino acids. V was trimmed by 5 bases and J by 4 bases, leaving 12 bases between them. Germline values: CDR1 SEHNR, CDR2 FQNEAQ (reference sequence).

A few counts support this clonotype. The gene calls are TRBV24-1 and TRBJ2-5; 8 nucleotides match TRBD1. V was pared by 5 bases and J by 5 bases, with 12 bases of the junction left unmatched. The CDR3 extends over 16 amino acids. Germline V gene sequence: CDR1 KGHDR, CDR2 SFDVKD. The CDR3 reads CATSGRPGGAGETQYF. The DNA of the CDR3 is TGTGCCACCAGTGGGCGACCAGGGGGCGCGGGGGAGACCCAGTACTTC.